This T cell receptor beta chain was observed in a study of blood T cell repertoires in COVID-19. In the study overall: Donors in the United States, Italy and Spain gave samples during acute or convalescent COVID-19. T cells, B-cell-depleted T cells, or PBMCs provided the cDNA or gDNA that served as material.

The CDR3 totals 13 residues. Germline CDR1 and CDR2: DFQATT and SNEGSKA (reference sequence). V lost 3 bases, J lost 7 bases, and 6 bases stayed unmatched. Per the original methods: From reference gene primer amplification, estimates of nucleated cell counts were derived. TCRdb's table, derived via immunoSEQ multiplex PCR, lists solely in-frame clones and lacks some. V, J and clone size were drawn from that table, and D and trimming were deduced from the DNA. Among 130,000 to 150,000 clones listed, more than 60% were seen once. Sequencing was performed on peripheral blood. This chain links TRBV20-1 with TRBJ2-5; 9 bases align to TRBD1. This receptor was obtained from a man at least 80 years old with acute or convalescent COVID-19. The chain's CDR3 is CSASGGQGTTQYF. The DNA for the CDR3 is TGCAGTGCTAGTGGGGGACAGGGAACGACCCAGTACTTC.